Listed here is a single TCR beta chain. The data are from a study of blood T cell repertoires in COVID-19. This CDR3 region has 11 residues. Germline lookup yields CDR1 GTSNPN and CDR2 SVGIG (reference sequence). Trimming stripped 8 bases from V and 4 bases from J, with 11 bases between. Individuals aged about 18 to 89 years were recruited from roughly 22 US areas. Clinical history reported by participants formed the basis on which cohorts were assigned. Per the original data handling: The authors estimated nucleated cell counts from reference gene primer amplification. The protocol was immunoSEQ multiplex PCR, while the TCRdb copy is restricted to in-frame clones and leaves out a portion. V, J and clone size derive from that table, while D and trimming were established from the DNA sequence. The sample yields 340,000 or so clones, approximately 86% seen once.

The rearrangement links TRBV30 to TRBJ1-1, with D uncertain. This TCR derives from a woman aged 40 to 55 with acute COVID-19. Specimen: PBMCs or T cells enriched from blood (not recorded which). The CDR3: CAGLRGTEAFF. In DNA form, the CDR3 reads TGTGCCGGTCTTCGGGGCACTGAAGCTTTCTTT.